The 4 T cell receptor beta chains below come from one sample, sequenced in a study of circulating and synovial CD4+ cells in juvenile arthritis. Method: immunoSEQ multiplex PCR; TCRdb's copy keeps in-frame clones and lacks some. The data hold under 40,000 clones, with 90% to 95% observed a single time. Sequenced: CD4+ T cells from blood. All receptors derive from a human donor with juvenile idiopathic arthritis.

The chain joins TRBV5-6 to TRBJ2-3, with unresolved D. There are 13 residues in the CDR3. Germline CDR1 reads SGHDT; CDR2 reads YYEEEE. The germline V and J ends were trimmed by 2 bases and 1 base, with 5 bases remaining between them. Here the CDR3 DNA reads TGTGCCAGCAGCTTCCAGGGCACAGATACGCAGTATTTT. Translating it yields CASSFQGTDTQYF.

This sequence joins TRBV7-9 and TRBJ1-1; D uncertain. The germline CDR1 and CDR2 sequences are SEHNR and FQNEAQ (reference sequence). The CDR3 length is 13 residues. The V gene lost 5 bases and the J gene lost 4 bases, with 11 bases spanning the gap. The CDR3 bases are TGTGCCAGCAGCGCGCCTCTTGGCACTGAAGCTTTCTTT. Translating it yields CASSAPLGTEAFF.

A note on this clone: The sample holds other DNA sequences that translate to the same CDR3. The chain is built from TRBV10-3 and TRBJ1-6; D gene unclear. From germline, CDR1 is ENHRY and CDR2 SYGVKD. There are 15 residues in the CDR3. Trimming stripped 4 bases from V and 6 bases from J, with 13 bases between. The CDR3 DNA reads TGTGCCATCAGTGTGAGGGAGTCGGGTAATTCACCCCTCCACTTT. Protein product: CAISVRESGNSPLHF.

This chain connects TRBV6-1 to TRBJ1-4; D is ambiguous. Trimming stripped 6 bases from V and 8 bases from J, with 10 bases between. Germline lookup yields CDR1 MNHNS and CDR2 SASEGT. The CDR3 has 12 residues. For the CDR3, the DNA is TGTGCCAGCAGGCCCGAGTGGGAAAAACTGTTTTTT. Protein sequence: CASRPEWEKLFF.